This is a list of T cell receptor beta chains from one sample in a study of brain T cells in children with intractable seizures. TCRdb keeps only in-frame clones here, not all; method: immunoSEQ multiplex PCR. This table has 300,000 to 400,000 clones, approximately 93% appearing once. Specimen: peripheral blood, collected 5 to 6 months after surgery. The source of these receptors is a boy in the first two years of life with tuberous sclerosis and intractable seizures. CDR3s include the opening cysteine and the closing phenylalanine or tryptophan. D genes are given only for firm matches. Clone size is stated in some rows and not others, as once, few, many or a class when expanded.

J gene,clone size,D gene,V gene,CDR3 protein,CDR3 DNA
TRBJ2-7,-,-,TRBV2,CASSEGRANSYEQYF,TGTGCCAGCAGTGAGGGCAGGGCCAACAGCTACGAGCAGTACTTC
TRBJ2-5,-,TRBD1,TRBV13,CASSYEGTGGRETQYF,TGTGCCAGCAGCTACGAAGGGACAGGGGGACGAGAGACCCAGTACTTC
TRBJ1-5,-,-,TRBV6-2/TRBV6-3,CASSRKLKTEDSNQPQHF,TGTGCCAGCAGCAGAAAACTCAAGACAGAAGATAGCAATCAGCCCCAGCATTTT
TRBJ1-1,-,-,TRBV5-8,CASSLATGSNTEAFF,TGTGCCAGCAGCTTGGCCACGGGCTCGAACACTGAAGCTTTCTTT
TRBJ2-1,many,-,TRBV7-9,CASSLDSSYNEQFF,TGTGCCAGCAGCTTAGACAGCTCCTACAATGAGCAGTTCTTC
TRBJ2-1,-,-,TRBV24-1,CATQTGSPLPLDEQFF,TGTGCCACCCAAACCGGGAGCCCGCTACCGCTCGATGAGCAGTTCTTC
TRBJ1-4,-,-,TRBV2,CASRDISAGEKLFF,TGTGCCAGCAGGGACATATCGGCGGGGGAAAAACTGTTTTTT
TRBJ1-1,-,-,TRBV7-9,CASSLVYPTETSEAFF,TGTGCCAGCAGCTTAGTGTATCCCACGGAAACGTCTGAAGCTTTCTTT
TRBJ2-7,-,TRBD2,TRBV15,CATSRDGTSVYEQYF,TGTGCCACCAGCAGAGACGGGACTAGCGTCTACGAGCAGTACTTC
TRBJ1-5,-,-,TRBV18,CASSHGTDKNQPQHF,TGTGCCAGCTCACATGGGACCGATAAGAATCAGCCCCAGCATTTT
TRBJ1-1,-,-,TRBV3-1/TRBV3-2,CASSQGGKANTEAFF,TGTGCCAGCAGCCAAGGGGGGAAGGCGAACACTGAAGCTTTCTTT
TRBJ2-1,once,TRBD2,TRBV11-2,CASSLGSGMGHNEQFF,TGTGCCAGCAGCTTAGGTAGCGGGATGGGACACAATGAGCAGTTCTTC
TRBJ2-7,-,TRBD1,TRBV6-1,CASSEWGQGIYEQYF,TGTGCCAGCAGTGAATGGGGACAGGGGATTTACGAGCAGTACTTC
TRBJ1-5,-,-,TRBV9,CASSATQSSNQPQHF,TGTGCCAGCAGCGCGACACAGAGTAGCAATCAGCCCCAGCATTTT
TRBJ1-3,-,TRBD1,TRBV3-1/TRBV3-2,CASSQDYDRAQHSGNTIYF,TGTGCCAGCAGCCAAGATTATGACAGGGCCCAACACTCTGGAAACACCATATATTTT
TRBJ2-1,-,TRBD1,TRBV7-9,CASSFTGGMYNEQFF,TGTGCCAGCAGCTTCACAGGGGGGATGTACAATGAGCAGTTCTTC
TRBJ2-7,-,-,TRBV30,CAWSVARTVGYEQYF,TGTGCCTGGAGTGTAGCTAGGACTGTGGGCTACGAGCAGTACTTC
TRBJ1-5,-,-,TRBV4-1,CASSPRQFNQPQHF,TGCGCCAGCAGCCCCCGACAGTTCAATCAGCCCCAGCATTTT
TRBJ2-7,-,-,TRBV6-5,CASRNYEQYF,TGTGCCAGCAGAAACTACGAGCAGTACTTC
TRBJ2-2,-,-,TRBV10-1,CATTDGNTGELFF,TGCGCCACTACGGATGGAAACACCGGGGAGCTGTTTTTT
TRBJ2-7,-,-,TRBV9,CASSQDSVSYEQYF,TGTGCCAGCAGCCAGGACTCGGTCTCCTACGAGCAGTACTTC
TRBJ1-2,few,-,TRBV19,CASSARLGEYGYTF,TGTGCCAGTAGTGCCCGACTGGGGGAATATGGCTACACCTTC
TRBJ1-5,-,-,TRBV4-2,CASSPTRGDAGRGGQPQHF,TGTGCCAGCAGCCCGACGCGGGGGGATGCGGGACGTGGGGGTCAGCCCCAGCATTTT
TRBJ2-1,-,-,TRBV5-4,CASSSGLPYNEQFF,TGTGCCAGCAGCTCCGGGCTACCTTACAATGAGCAGTTCTTC
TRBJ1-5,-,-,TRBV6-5,CASSTGHLQPQHF,TGTGCCAGCAGTACAGGGCACCTTCAGCCCCAGCATTTT
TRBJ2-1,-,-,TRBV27,CACLYGAEQFF,TGTGCCTGCCTATATGGGGCTGAGCAGTTCTTC
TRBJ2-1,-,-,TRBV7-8,CASSLEFVGLSSYNEQFF,TGTGCCAGCAGCTTAGAATTCGTGGGTCTGAGCTCCTACAATGAGCAGTTCTTC
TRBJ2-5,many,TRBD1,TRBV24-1,CATSELTGGSQETQYF,TGTGCCACCAGTGAGCTGACAGGGGGCTCCCAAGAGACCCAGTACTTC
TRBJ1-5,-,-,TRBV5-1,CASSFNWDPYSNQPQHF,TGCGCCAGCAGCTTCAACTGGGATCCTTATAGCAATCAGCCCCAGCATTTT
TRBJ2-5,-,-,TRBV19,CASSKDSQETQYF,TGTGCCAGTAGTAAGGACAGTCAAGAGACCCAGTACTTC
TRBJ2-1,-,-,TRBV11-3,CASSLGDYNEQFF,TGTGCCAGCAGCCTGGGAGATTACAATGAGCAGTTCTTC
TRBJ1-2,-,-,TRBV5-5,CASSLGPSGGHYGYTF,TGTGCCAGCAGCTTGGGACCCTCGGGGGGTCACTATGGCTACACCTTC
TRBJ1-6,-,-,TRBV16,CASSQSRPVPWNSPLHF,TGTGCCAGCAGCCAATCGAGGCCGGTCCCCTGGAATTCACCCCTCCACTTT
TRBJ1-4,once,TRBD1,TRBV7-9,CASSLDPTGTNEKLFF,TGTGCCAGCAGCTTAGATCCGACAGGGACTAATGAAAAACTGTTTTTT
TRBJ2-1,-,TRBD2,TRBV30,CAWSLGLADYNEQFF,TGTGCCTGGAGTCTAGGACTAGCGGATTACAATGAGCAGTTCTTC
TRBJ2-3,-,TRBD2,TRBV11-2,CASSSGTSGDSSTDTQYF,TGTGCCAGCAGCTCCGGGACTAGCGGAGATTCTAGCACAGATACGCAGTATTTT
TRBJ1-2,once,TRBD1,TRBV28,CASSRLTGAGPNYGYTF,TGTGCCAGCAGCCGACTGACAGGGGCTGGCCCTAACTATGGCTACACCTTC
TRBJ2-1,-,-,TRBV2,CASRDPRTASSYNEQFF,TGTGCCAGCAGGGACCCACGGACAGCCAGCTCCTACAATGAGCAGTTCTTC
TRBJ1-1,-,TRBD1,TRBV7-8,CASSPSRTGAGGFF,TGTGCCAGCAGCCCCAGCCGGACAGGGGCTGGGGGTTTCTTT
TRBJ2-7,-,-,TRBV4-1,CASSQGYGLLSEQYF,TGCGCCAGCAGCCAAGGTTATGGCCTTCTGAGCGAGCAGTACTTC
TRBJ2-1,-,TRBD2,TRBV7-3,CASSLGVAGAVQFF,TGTGCCAGCAGCTTAGGGGTAGCGGGGGCCGTGCAGTTCTTC
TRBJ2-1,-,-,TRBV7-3,CASSLSGDSYNEQFF,TGTGCCAGCAGCTTATCGGGAGACAGTTACAATGAGCAGTTCTTC
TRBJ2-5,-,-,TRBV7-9,CASSSMTAVSEETQYF,TGTGCCAGCAGCTCCATGACAGCCGTATCTGAAGAGACCCAGTACTTC
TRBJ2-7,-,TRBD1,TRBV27,CASSFSGTGVEQYF,TGTGCCAGCAGTTTCTCCGGGACAGGGGTCGAGCAGTACTTC
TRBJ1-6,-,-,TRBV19,CASSTGISPLHF,TGTGCCAGCAGCACGGGAATTTCACCCCTCCACTTT
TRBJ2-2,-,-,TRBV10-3,CAISSANTGELFF,TGTGCCATCAGTAGCGCGAACACCGGGGAGCTGTTTTTT
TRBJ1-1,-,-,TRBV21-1,CASSKVGGSGEAFF,TGTGCCAGCAGCAAAGTTGGGGGCTCAGGTGAAGCTTTCTTT
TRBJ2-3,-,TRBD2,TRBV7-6,CASSAKRGGLTDTQYF,TGTGCCAGCAGCGCCAAGCGGGGGGGCCTAACAGATACGCAGTATTTT
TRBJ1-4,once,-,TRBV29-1,CSVVGRLSEKLFF,TGCAGCGTTGTAGGCAGGTTAAGTGAAAAACTGTTTTTT
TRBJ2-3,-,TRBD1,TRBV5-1,CASSPGDRGVTDTQYF,TGCGCCAGCAGCCCCGGGGACAGGGGGGTCACAGATACGCAGTATTTT